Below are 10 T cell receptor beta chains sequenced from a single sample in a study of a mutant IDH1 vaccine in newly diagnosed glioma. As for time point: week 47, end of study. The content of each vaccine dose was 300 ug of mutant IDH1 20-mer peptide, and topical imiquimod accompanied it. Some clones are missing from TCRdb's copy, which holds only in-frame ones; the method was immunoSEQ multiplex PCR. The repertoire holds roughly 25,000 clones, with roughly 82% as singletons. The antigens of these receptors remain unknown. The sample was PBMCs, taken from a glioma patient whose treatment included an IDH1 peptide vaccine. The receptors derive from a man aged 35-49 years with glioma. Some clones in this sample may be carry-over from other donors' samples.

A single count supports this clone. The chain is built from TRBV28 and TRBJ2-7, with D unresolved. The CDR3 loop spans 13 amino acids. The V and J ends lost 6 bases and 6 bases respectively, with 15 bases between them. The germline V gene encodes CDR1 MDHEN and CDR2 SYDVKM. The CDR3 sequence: CASRVETWREQYF. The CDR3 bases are TGTGCCAGCAGAGTGGAGACGTGGCGCGAGCAGTACTTC.

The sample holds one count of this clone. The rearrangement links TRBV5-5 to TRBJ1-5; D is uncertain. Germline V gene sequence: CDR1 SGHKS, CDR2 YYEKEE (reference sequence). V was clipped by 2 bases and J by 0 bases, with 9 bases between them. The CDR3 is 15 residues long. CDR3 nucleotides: TGTGCCAGCAGCTTCGACGGAAATAGCAATCAGCCCCAGCATTTT. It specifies CASSFDGNSNQPQHF.

CDR3 sequence reads: CASSRDETYEQYF. The CDR3 nucleotides read TGTGCCTCCTCGCGGGACGAGACCTACGAGCAGTACTTC. The gene calls are TRBV19 and TRBJ2-7; D might be TRBD2 (6 bases). V gave up 11 bases and J gave up 2 bases, with 16 bases separating them. The CDR3 consists of 13 residues. Per germline, CDR1 LNHDA and CDR2 SQIVND (reference sequence). The whole variable domain, remainder taken from reference TRBV19 and TRBJ2-7, is DGGITQSPKYLFRKEGQNVTLSCEQNLNHDAMYWYRQDPGQGLRLIYYSQIVNDFQKGDIAEGYSVSREKKESFPLTVTSAQKNPTAFYLCASSRDETYEQYFGPGTRLTVT.

The CDR3 sequence: CASSLSASGSGANVLTF. CDR3 DNA sequence: TGTGCCAGCAGCTTATCGGCTTCAGGCTCTGGGGCCAACGTCCTGACTTTC. The gene calls are TRBV7-6 and TRBJ2-6; D ambiguous. Germline-derived CDR1 and CDR2 are SGHVS and FNYEAQ. The CDR3 has 17 residues. V gave up 2 bases and J gave up 0 bases, with 11 bases separating them. Looking up the rest from reference TRBV7-6 and TRBJ2-6 gives the full variable domain: GAGVSQSPRYKVTKRGQDVALRCDPISGHVSLYWYRQALGQGPEFLTYFNYEAQQDKSGLPNDRFSAERPEGSISTLTIQRTEQRDSAMYRCASSLSASGSGANVLTFGAGSRLTVL.

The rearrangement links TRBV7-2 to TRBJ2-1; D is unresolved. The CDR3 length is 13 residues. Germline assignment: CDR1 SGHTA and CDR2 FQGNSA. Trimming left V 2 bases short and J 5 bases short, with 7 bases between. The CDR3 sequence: CASSLTVNNEQFF. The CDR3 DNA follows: TGTGCCAGCAGCTTAACGGTGAACAATGAGCAGTTCTTC. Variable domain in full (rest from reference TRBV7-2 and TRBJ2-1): GAGVSQSPSNKVTEKGKDVELRCDPISGHTALYWYRQSLGQGLEFLIYFQGNSAPDKSGLPSDRFSAERTGGSVSTLTIQRTQQEDSAVYLCASSLTVNNEQFFGPGTRLTVL.

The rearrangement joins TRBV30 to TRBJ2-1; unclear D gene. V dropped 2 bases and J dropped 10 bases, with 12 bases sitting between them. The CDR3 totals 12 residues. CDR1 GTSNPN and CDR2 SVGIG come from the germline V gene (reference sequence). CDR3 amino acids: CAWSSDPLEQFF. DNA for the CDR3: TGTGCCTGGAGTTCGGACCCGTTGGAGCAGTTCTTC.

The CDR3 sequence is CAISESRTGSSNNYGYTF. In DNA form, the CDR3 reads TGTGCCATCAGTGAGTCCAGGACAGGTTCTTCCAATAACTATGGCTACACCTTC. V and J are TRBV10-3 and TRBJ1-2, with TRBD1 matching 7 bases. J lost 1 base, V lost 0 bases, and 11 bases had no gene match. Germline V CDR1 and CDR2: ENHRY, SYGVKD. This CDR3 comprises 18 residues.

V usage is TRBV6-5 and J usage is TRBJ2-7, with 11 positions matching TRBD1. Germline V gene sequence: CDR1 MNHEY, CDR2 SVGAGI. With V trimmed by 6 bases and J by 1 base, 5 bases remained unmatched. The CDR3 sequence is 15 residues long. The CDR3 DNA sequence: TGTGCCAGCAGGAGAGGACAGGGGGCATCCTACGAGCAGTACTTC. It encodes CASRRGQGASYEQYF.

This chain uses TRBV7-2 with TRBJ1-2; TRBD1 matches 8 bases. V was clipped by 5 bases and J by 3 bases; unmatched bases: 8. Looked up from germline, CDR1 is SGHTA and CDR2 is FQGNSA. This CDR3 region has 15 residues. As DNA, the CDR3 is TGTGCCAGCAGCCCCAGGACAGGGCAGCACTATGGCTACACCTTC. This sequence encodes CASSPRTGQHYGYTF.

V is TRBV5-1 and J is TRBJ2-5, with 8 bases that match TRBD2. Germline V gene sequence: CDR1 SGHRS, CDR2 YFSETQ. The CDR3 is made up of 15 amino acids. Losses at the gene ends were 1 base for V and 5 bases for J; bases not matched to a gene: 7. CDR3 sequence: CASSLSGGCKETQYF. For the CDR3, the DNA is TGCGCCAGCAGCTTGTCGGGGGGGTGCAAGGAGACCCAGTACTTC.